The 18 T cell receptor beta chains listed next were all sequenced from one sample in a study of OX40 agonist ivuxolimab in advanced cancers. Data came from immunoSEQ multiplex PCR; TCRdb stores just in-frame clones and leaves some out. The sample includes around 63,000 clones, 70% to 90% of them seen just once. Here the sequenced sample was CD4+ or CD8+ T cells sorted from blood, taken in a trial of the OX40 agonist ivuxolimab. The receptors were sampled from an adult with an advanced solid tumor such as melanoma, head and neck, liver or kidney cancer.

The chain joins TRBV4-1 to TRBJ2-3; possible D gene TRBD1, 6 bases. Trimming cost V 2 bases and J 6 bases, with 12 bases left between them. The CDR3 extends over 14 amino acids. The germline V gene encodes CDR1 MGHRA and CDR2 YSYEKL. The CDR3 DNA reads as TGCGCCAGCAGCCAACGAACAGGGATGGATACGCAGTATTTT. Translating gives CASSQRTGMDTQYF.

The CDR3 loop is CSAALRTEAFF. CDR3 coding DNA: TGCAGTGCTGCCCTTAGAACTGAAGCTTTCTTT. The chain links TRBV20-1 to TRBJ1-1; D is unclear. CDR1 and CDR2 (germline): DFQATT, SNEGSKA (reference sequence). The CDR3 loop spans 11 amino acids. The V end lost 5 bases, the J end lost 5 bases, and 9 bases lay between the germline ends.

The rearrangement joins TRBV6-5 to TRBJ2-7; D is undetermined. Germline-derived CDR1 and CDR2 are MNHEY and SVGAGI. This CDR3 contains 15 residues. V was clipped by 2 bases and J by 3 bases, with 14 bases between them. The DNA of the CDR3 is TGTGCCAGCAGTTACGTGGGTGGCCGCTACTACGAGCAGTACTTC. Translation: CASSYVGGRYYEQYF.

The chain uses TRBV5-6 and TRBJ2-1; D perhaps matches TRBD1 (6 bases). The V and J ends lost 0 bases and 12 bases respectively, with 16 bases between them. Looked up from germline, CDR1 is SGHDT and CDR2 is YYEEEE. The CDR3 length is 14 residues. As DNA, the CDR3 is TGTGCCAGCAGCTTGGCCTCAGGGGCGGTGGGGCAGTTCTTC. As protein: CASSLASGAVGQFF.

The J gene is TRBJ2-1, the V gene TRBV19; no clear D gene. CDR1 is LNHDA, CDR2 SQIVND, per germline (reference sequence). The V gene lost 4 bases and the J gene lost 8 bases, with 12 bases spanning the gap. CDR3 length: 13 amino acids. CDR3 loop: CASSTLLGHEQFF. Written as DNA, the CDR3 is TGTGCCAGTAGTACCCTCTTAGGGCATGAGCAGTTCTTC.

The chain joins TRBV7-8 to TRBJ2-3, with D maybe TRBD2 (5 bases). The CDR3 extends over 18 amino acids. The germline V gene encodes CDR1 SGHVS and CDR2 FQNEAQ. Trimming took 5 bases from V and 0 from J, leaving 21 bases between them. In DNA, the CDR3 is TGTGCCAGCAGCCCCCCCCTAGTGGAGGTCCTTAGCACAGATACGCAGTATTTT. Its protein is CASSPPLVEVLSTDTQYF.

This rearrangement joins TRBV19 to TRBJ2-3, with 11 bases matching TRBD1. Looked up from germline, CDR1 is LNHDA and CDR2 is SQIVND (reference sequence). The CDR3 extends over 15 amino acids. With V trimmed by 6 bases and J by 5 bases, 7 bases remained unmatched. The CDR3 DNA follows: TGTGCCAGTAGCCGTGCGGGACAGGGGGGAGATACGCAGTATTTT. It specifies CASSRAGQGGDTQYF.

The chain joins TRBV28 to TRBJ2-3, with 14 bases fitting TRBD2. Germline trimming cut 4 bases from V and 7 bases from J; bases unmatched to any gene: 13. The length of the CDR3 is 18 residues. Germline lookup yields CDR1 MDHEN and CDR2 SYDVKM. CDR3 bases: TGTGCCAGCAGTTCCTCGGGCCCGACTAGCGGGAGGGCACATACGCAGTATTTT. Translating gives CASSSSGPTSGRAHTQYF.

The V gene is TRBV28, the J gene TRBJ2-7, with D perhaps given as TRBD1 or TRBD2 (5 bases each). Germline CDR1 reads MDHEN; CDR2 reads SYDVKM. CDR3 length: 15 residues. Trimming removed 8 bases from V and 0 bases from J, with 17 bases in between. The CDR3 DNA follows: TGTGCCAGCGGCCTTGGTCTGGGGGTCTCCTACGAGCAGTACTTC. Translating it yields CASGLGLGVSYEQYF.

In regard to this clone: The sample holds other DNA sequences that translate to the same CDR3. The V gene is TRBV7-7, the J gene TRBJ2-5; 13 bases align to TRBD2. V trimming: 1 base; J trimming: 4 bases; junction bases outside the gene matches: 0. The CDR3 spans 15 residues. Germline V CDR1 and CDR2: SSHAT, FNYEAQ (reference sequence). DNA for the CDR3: TGTGCCAGCAGCTTAGGACTAGCGGGAGGAGAGACCCAGTACTTC. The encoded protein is CASSLGLAGGETQYF.

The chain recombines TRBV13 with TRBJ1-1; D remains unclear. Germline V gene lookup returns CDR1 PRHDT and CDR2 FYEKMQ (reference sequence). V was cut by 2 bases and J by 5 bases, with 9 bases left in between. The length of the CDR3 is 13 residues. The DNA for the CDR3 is TGTGCCAGCAGCTTACGGGGAATGACTGAAGCTTTCTTT. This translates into CASSLRGMTEAFF.

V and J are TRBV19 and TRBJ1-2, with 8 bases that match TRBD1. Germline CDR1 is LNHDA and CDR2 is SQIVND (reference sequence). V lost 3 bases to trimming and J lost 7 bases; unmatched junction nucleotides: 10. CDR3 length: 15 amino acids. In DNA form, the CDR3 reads TGTGCCAGTAGTATCCCCCAGGCAGGGGGCTCTGGCTACACCTTC. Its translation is CASSIPQAGGSGYTF.

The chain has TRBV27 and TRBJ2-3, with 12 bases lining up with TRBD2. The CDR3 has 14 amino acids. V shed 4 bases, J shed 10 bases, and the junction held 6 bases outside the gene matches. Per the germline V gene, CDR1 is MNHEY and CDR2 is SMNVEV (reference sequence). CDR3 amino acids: CASSSTSGSHAQYF. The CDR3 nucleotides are TGTGCCAGCAGTTCGACTAGCGGGAGCCATGCGCAGTATTTT.

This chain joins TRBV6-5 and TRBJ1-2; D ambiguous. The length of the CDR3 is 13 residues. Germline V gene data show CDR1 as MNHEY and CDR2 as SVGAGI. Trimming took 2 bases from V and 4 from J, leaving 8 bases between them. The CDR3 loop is CASSYRLGYGYTF. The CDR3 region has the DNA TGTGCCAGCAGTTACAGGTTGGGCTATGGCTACACCTTC.

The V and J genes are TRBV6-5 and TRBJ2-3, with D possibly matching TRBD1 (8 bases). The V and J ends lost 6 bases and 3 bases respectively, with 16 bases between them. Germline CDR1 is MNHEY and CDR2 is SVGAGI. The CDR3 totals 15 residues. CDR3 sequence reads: CASRRGGQVTDTQYF. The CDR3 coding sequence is TGTGCCAGCAGGAGGGGGGGACAGGTAACAGATACGCAGTATTTT.

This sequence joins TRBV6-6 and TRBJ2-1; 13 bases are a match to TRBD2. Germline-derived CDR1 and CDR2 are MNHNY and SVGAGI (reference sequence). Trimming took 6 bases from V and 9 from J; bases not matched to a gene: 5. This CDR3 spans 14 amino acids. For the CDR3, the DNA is TGTGCCAGCAGCGGACTAGCGGGAGTGGGTGAGCAGTTCTTC. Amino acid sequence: CASSGLAGVGEQFF.

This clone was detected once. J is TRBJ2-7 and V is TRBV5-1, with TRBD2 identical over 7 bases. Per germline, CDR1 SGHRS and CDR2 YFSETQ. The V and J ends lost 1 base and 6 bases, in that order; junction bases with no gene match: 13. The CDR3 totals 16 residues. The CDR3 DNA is TGCGCCAGCAGCTTGTGGGGCGTCGGGGGGAGTGGCGAGCAGTACTTC. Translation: CASSLWGVGGSGEQYF.

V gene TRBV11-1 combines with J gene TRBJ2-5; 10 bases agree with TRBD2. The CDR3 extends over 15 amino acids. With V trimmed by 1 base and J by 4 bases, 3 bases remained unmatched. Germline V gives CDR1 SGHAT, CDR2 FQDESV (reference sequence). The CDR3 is CASSLELAGPETQYF. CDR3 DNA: TGTGCCAGCAGCTTAGAACTAGCGGGGCCAGAGACCCAGTACTTC.